This T cell receptor beta chain was sequenced for a study of CD8+CD57+ T cells in acquired aplastic anemia. Study background: Sorted CD4+ and CD8+ cell DNA averaged around 3 ug. Where healthy donors were concerned, CD4+ cells averaged approximately 9.8 million reads.

Study-wide points: Shared by patients and controls, around 27 CD8+ CDR3s were abundant in patients. The CD8+ Simpson's diversity of patients and controls was not significantly different.

Only a few counts were recorded for this clonotype. Its antigen is undetermined. The CDR3 extends over 17 amino acids. V shed 6 bases and J 2 bases; nucleotides not matched to a gene: 8. The germline V gene encodes CDR1 DFQATT and CDR2 SNEGSKA (reference sequence). Genomic DNA templated the TCR beta VDJ and CDR3 profiling. TCRdb independently ran MiXCR on the reads; one entry per CDR3 protein. The table has some 210,000 distinct CDR3 sequences, about 59% seen once. The chain carries TRBV20-1 and TRBJ2-1; the match to TRBD2 covers 15 bases. The receptor was isolated from a human donor in good health. Sequenced: sorted CD4+, CD8+, or CD8+CD57+ T cells (not recorded which) from PBMCs. The DNA for the CDR3 is TGCAGTGCGCGGACTAGCGGGGGGGCCGTCGCCTACAATGAGCAGTTCTTC. Encoded protein: CSARTSGGAVAYNEQFF.